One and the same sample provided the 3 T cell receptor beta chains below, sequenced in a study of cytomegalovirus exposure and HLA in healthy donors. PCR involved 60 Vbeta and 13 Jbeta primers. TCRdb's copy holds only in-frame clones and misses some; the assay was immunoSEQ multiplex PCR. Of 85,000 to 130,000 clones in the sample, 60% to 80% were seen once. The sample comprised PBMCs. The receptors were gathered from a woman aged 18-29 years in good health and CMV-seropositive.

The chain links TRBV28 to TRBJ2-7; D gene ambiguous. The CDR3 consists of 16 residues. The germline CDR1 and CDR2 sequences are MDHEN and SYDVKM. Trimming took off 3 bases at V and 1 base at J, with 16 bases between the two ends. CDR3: CASSFPQAHFSYEQYF. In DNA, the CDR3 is TGTGCCAGCAGTTTTCCCCAGGCGCACTTTTCCTACGAGCAGTACTTC.

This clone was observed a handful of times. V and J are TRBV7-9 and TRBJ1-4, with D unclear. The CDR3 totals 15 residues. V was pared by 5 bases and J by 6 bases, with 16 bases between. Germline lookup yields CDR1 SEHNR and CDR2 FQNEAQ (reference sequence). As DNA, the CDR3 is TGTGCCAGCAGCAGAACGGGAAAACGACATGAAAAACTGTTTTTT. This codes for CASSRTGKRHEKLFF.

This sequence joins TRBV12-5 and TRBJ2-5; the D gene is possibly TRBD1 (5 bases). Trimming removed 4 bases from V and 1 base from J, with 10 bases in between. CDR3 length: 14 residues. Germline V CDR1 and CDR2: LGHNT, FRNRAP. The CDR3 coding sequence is TGTGCTAGTGGTTCAGGGCTTTCCCAAGAGACCCAGTACTTC. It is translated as CASGSGLSQETQYF.